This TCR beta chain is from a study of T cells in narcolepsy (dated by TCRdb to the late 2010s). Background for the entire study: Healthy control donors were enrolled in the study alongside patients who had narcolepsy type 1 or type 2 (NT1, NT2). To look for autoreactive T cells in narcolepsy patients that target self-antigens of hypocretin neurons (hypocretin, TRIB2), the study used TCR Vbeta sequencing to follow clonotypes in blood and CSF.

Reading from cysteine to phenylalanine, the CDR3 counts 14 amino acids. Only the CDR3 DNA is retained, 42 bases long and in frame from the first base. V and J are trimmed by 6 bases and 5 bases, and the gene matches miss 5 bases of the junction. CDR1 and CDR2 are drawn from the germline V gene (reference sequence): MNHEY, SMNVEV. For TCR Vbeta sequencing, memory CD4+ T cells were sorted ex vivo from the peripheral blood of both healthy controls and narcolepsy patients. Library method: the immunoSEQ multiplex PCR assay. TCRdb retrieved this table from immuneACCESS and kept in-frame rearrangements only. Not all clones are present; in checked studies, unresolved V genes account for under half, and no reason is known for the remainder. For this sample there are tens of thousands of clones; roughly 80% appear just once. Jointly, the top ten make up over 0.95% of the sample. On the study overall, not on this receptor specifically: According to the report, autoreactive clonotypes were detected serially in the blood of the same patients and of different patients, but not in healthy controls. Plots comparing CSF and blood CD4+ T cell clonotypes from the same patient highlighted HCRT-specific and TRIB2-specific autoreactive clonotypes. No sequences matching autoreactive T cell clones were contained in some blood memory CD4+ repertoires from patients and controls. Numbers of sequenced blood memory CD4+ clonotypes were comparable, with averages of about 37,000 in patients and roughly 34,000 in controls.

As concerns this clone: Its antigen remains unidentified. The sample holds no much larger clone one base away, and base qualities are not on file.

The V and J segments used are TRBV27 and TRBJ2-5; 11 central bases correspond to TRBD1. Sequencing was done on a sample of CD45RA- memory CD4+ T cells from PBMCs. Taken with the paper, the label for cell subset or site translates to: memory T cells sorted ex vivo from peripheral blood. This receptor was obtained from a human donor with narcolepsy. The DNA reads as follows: TGTGCCAGCAGAGGACAGGGGGCTTGGGAGACCCAGTACTTC. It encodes CASRGQGAWETQYF.